The 12 T cell receptor beta chains below were found in one sample sequenced in a study of blood T cell repertoires in COVID-19. Here immunoSEQ multiplex PCR was the method, and the copy in TCRdb shows in-frame clones only, minus some. The data show about 270,000 clones, with about 82% seen just once and about 5.4% held by the top ten. Sequences were obtained from peripheral blood. These receptors all stem from a woman aged 80 or older with COVID-19, enrolled during active disease.

This clone was recorded a few times. The CDR3 here is CASSPRTVNGYTF. The CDR3 DNA is TGTGCCAGCAGCCCGAGGACAGTGAATGGCTACACCTTC. V is TRBV3-1 (or the pseudogene TRBV3-2) and J is TRBJ1-2; D possibly corresponds to TRBD1 (6 bases). The CDR3 is 13 amino acids. Germline V lookup: CDR1 LGHDT, CDR2 YNNKEL (reference sequence). The ends were cut back, 4 bases at V and 6 bases at J, with 12 bases in the middle.

The table lists this clone with a count of one. The chain has TRBV28 and TRBJ1-5; D call uncertain. Germline V lookup: CDR1 MDHEN, CDR2 SYDVKM. Trimming took 6 bases from V and 6 from J, leaving 9 bases between them. The CDR3 length is 12 residues. The CDR3 protein is CASRAGGQPQHF. The CDR3 nucleotides read TGTGCCAGCAGGGCGGGCGGTCAGCCCCAGCATTTT. Full variable domain (remainder filled in from reference TRBV28 and TRBJ1-5): DVKVTQSSRYLVKRTGEKVFLECVQDMDHENMFWYRQDPGLGLRLIYFSYDVKMKEKGDIPEGYSVSREKKERFSLILESASTNQTSMYLCASRAGGQPQHFGDGTRLSIL.

This clone turned up a few times. V gene TRBV10-3 combines with J gene TRBJ1-1; D not certain. CDR3 size: 15 residues. Germline CDR1 is ENHRY and CDR2 is SYGVKD. Trimming pared 7 bases from V and 2 bases from J, leaving 17 bases between. CDR3 in amino acids: CAIKPRESGNTEAFF. The CDR3, as DNA: TGTGCCATCAAACCGCGGGAATCAGGAAACACTGAAGCTTTCTTT.

This clone was seen only a few times. The rearrangement links TRBV7-2 to TRBJ2-1; 8 positions match TRBD2. The V and J ends lost 6 bases and 6 bases, in that order; junction bases with no gene match: 4. From germline, CDR1 is SGHTA and CDR2 FQGNSA. This CDR3 is 13 amino acids long. DNA for the CDR3: TGTGCCAGCAGGAGCGGGGGCAGCAATGAGCAGTTCTTC. Translating gives CASRSGGSNEQFF.

This chain joins TRBV5-1 and TRBJ1-1; D is perhaps TRBD1 (5 bases). The CDR3 consists of 16 residues. Germline-derived CDR1 and CDR2 are SGHRS and YFSETQ. V was shortened by 4 bases and J by 1 base, with 17 bases between the two germline ends. CDR3 protein: CASSTSLKGSNTEAFF. As DNA, the CDR3 is TGCGCCAGCAGCACCAGCCTTAAGGGGTCGAACACTGAAGCTTTCTTT.

CDR3 coding DNA: TGTGCCAGCAGCCCCACAGGGGGGGTTGAAGCTTTCTTT. Translating it yields CASSPTGGVEAFF. This chain uses TRBV7-3 with TRBJ1-1; 8 bases are shared with TRBD1. Germline V gene sequence: CDR1 SGHTA, CDR2 FQGTGA. The CDR3 consists of 13 residues. V lost 5 bases to trimming and J lost 7 bases; unmatched junction nucleotides: 6.

The chain carries TRBV28 and TRBJ2-1; TRBD2 agrees at 14 bases. The CDR3 has 15 amino acids. Germline lookup yields CDR1 MDHEN and CDR2 SYDVKM. The junction had 4 bases not matched to a gene; V was cut back by 6 bases and J by 6 bases. The CDR3 DNA follows: TGTGCCAGCAGCGCCGGGACTAGCGGGGGCAATGAGCAGTTCTTC. Protein product: CASSAGTSGGNEQFF.

The genes are TRBV5-1 and TRBJ1-2; no reliable D call. CDR1 is SGHRS and CDR2 is YFSETQ in the germline V gene. Trimming left V 0 bases short and J 5 bases short, with 11 bases between. The CDR3 length is 14 residues. The DNA of the CDR3 is TGCGCCAGCAGCTTGGGGTCAGAGGGTTATGGCTACACCTTC. The encoded protein is CASSLGSEGYGYTF.

This chain joins TRBV9 and TRBJ1-5, with a possible D match to TRBD1 (5 bases). Germline V gene data show CDR1 as SGDLS and CDR2 as YYNGEE. V dropped 4 bases and J dropped 2 bases, with 13 bases sitting between them. CDR3 length: 15 residues. This chain's CDR3 is CASSPRGGGNQPQHF. Here the CDR3 DNA reads TGTGCCAGCAGCCCTAGAGGAGGGGGCAATCAGCCCCAGCATTTT.

The V and J genes are TRBV18 and TRBJ1-5; 10 bases are shared with TRBD1. Germline trimming cut 5 bases from V and 5 bases from J; bases unmatched to any gene: 6. CDR1 is KGHSH and CDR2 is LQKENI in the germline V gene. The CDR3 consists of 15 residues. The CDR3 here is CASSMTGGADQPQHF. The CDR3 nucleotides read TGTGCCAGCTCAATGACAGGGGGCGCAGATCAGCCCCAGCATTTT.

A single count supports this clone. V usage is TRBV3-1 (or the pseudogene TRBV3-2) and J usage is TRBJ1-2; 9 positions agree with TRBD1. V trimming: 4 bases; J trimming: 5 bases; junction bases outside the gene matches: 5. The CDR3 runs 14 residues. Germline V gene data show CDR1 as LGHDT and CDR2 as YNNKEL (reference sequence). CDR3 DNA sequence: TGTGCCAGCAGCCTCTGGGACAGGGATTATGGCTACACCTTC. This sequence encodes CASSLWDRDYGYTF.

This clone was observed a single time. CDR3 amino acids: CSVGERATLRPSTDTQYF. Here the CDR3 DNA reads TGCAGCGTTGGGGAGCGGGCAACTTTACGACCTAGCACAGATACGCAGTATTTT. This chain uses TRBV29-1 with TRBJ2-3; TRBD2 might be the D (6 bases). Trimming took 4 bases from V and 0 from J, leaving 23 bases between them. The CDR3 length is 18 residues. The germline gives CDR1 SQVTM, CDR2 ANQGSEA.